This TCR beta chain was captured in a study of shared clonotypes between healthy human individuals. The study, taken as a whole, reports: Several donors showed sharing of about 4.6% of naive CD4 clonotypes. Naive subsets generally exceeded memory subsets in estimated richness.

For this clone: The antigen remains unidentified.

TCRdb's table, derived via immunoSEQ multiplex PCR, lists solely in-frame clones and lacks some. Here the sample spans about a million clones, about 77% being singletons. This CDR3 is built from 16 residues. The trim removed 0 bases at V and 5 bases at J, leaving 10 bases unmatched. CDR1 and CDR2 (germline): SGDLS, YYNGEE. Healthy and HIV-negative, the adult donors had no recent acute infections or vaccinations. The sample comprised memory CD4+ T cells sorted from blood. Subset denoted: CD45RA-negative fraction. The sequence came from a man between 18 and 29 years old in good health. This chain uses TRBV9 with TRBJ2-5; TRBD2 aligns across 7 bases. Here the CDR3 DNA reads TGTGCCAGCAGCGTAGCTGGGTCTGAGGGAGGGGAGACCCAGTACTTC. The encoded protein is CASSVAGSEGGETQYF. Combining the CDR3 with reference TRBV9 and TRBJ2-5 gives the whole variable domain DSGVTQTPKHLITATGQRVTLRCSPRSGDLSVYWYQQSLDQGLQFLIQYYNGEERAKGNILERFSAQQFPDLHSELNLSSLELGDSALYFCASSVAGSEGGETQYFGPGTRLLVL.